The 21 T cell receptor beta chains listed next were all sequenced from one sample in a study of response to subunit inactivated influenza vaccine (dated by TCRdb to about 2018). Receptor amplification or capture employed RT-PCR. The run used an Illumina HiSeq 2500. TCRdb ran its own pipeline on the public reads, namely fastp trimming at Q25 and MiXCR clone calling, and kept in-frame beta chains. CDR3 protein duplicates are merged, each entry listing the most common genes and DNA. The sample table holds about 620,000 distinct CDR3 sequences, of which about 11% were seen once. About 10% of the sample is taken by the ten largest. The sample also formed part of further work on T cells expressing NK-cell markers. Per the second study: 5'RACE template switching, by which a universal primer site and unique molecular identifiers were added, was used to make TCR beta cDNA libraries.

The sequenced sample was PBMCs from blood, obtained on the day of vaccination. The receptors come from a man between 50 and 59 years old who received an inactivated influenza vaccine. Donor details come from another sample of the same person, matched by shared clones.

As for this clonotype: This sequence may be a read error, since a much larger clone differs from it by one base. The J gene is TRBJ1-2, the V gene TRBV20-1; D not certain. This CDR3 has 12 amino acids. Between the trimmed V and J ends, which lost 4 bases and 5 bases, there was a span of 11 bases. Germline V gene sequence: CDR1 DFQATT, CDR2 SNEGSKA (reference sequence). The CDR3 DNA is TGCAGTGCTATACGTTGGATTTATGGCTACACCTTC. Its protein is CSAIRWIYGYTF.

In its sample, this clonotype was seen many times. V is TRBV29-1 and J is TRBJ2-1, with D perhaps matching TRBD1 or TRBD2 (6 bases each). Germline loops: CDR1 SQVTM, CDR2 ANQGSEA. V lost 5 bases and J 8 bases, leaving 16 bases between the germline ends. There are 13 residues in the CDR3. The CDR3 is CSVQGGGTYEQFF. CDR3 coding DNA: TGCAGCGTTCAGGGAGGCGGGACATATGAGCAGTTCTTC.

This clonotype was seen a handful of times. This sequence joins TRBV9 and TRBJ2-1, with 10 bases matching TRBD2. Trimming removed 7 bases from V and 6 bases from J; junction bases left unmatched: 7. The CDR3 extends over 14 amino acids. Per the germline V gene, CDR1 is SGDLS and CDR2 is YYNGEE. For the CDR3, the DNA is TGTGCCAGCGAGAGGTCTAGCGGGAGCAATGAGCAGTTCTTC. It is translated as CASERSSGSNEQFF.

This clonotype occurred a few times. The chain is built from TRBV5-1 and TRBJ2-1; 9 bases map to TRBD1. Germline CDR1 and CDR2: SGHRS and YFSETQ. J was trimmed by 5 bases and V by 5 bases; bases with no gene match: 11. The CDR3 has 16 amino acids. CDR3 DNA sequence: TGCGCCAGCAGAGTATCCCCACAGGGGGCGGACAATGAGCAGTTCTTC. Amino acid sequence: CASRVSPQGADNEQFF.

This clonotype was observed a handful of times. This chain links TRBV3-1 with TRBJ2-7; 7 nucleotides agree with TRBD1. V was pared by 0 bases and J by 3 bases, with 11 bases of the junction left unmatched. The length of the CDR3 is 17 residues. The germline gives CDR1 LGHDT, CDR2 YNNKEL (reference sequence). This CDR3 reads CASSQDRRRTGGYEQYF. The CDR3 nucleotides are TGTGCCAGCAGCCAAGATAGGCGACGGACAGGTGGCTACGAGCAGTACTTC.

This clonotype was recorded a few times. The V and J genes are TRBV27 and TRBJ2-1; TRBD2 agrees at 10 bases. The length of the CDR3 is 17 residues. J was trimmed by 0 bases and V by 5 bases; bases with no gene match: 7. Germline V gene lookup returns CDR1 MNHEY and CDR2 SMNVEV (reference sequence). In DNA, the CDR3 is TGTGCCAGCAGTATCATAGCGGGAGGCAGCTCCTACAATGAGCAGTTCTTC. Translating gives CASSIIAGGSSYNEQFF.

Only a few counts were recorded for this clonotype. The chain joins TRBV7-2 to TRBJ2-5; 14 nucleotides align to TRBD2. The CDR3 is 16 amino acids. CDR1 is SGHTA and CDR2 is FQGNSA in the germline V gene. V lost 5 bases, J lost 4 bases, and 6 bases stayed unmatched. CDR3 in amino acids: CASSPRLAGGPETQYF. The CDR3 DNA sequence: TGTGCCAGCAGCCCTCGACTAGCGGGGGGGCCAGAGACCCAGTACTTC.

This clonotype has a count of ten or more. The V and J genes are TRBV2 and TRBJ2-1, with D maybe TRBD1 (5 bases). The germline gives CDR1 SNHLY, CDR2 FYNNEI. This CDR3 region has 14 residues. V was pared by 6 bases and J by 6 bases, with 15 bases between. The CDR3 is CASRDPTAFNEQFF. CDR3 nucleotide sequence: TGTGCCAGCAGGGACCCGACAGCTTTCAATGAGCAGTTCTTC. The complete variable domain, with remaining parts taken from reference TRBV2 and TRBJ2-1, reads EPEVTQTPSHQVTQMGQEVILRCVPISNHLYFYWYRQILGQKVEFLVSFYNNEISEKSEIFDDQFSVERPDGSNFTLKIRSTKLEDSAMYFCASRDPTAFNEQFFGPGTRLTVL.

This chain's CDR3 is CASSINGELFF. The CDR3 DNA is TGTGCCAGTAGTATAAACGGGGAGCTGTTTTTT. This chain joins TRBV19 and TRBJ2-2; D ambiguous. V was shortened by 2 bases and J by 7 bases, with 2 bases between the two germline ends. Germline assignment: CDR1 LNHDA and CDR2 SQIVND (reference sequence). This CDR3 comprises 11 residues.

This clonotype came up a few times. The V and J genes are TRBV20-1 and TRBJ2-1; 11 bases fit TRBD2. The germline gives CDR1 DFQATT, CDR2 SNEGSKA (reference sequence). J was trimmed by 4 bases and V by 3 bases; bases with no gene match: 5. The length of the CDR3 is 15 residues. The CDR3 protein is CSARTGLAAYNEQFF. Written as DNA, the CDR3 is TGCAGTGCTAGGACGGGACTAGCGGCTTACAATGAGCAGTTCTTC.

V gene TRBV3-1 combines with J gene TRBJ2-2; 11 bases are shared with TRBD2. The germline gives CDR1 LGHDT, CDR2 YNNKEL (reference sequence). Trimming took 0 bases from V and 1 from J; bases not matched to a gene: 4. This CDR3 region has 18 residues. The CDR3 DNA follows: TGTGCCAGCAGCCAAGATCGAACTAGCGGGAGGAACACCGGGGAGCTGTTTTTT. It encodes CASSQDRTSGRNTGELFF.

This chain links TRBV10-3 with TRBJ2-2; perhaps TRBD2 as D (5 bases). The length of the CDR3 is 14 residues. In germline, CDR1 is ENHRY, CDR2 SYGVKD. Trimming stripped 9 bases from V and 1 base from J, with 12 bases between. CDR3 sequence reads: CAISRRENTGELFF. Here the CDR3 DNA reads TGTGCCATTAGTCGTCGGGAGAACACCGGGGAGCTGTTTTTT.

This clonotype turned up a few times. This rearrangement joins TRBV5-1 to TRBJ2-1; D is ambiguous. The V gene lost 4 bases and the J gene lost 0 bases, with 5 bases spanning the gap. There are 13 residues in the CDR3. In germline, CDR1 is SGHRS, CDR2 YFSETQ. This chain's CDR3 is CASSHSSYNEQFF. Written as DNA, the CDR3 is TGCGCCAGCAGCCACAGCTCCTACAATGAGCAGTTCTTC.

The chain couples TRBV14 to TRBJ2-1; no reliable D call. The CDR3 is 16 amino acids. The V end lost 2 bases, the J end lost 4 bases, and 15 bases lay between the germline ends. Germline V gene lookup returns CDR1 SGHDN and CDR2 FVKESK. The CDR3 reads CASSQWIDSTYNEQFF. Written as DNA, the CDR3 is TGTGCCAGCAGCCAATGGATAGATTCAACATACAATGAGCAGTTCTTC.

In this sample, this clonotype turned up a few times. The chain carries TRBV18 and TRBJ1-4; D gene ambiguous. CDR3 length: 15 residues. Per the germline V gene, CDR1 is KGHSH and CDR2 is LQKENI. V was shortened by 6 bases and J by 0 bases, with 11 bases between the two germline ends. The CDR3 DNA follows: TGTGCCAGCTCGCATAGCAGCGCAACTAATGAAAAACTGTTTTTT. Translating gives CASSHSSATNEKLFF. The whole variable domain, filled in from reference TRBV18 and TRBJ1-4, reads NAGVMQNPRHLVRRRGQEARLRCSPMKGHSHVYWYRQLPEEGLKFMVYLQKENIIDESGMPKERFSAEFPKEGPSILRIQQVVRGDSAAYFCASSHSSATNEKLFFGSGTQLSVL.

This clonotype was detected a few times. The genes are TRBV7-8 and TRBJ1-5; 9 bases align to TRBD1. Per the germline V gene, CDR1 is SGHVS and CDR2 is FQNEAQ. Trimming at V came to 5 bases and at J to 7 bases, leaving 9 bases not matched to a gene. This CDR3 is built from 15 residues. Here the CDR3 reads CASSPRTGVGQPQHF. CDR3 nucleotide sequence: TGTGCCAGCAGCCCCCGGACAGGGGTCGGCCAGCCCCAGCATTTT.

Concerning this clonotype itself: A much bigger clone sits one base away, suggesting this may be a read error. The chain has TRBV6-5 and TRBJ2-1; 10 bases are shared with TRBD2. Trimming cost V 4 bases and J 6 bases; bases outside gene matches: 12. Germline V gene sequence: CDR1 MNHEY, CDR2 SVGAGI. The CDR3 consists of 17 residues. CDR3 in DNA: TGTGCCAGCAGTTTCCGATCTACTAGCGGGAATCGCAATGAGCAGTTCTTC. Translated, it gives CASSFRSTSGNRNEQFF.

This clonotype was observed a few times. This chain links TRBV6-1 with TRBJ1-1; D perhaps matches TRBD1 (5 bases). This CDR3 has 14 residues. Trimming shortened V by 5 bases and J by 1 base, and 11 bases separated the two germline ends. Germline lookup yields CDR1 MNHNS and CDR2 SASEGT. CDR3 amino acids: CASSRRGENTEAFF. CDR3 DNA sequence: TGTGCCAGCAGTCGACGGGGGGAGAACACTGAAGCTTTCTTT.

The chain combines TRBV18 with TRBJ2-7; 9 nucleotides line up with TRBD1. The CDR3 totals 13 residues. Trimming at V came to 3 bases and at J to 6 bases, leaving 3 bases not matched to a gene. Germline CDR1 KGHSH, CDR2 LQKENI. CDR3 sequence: CASSPLDRGEQYF. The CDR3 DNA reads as TGTGCCAGCTCACCTTTGGACAGGGGCGAGCAGTACTTC.

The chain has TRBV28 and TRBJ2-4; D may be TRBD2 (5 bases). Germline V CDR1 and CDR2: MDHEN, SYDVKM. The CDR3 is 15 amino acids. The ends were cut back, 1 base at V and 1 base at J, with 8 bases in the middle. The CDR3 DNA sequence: TGTGCCAGCAGTTTATTTAGCGCGGCCAAAAACATTCAGTACTTC. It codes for CASSLFSAAKNIQYF.

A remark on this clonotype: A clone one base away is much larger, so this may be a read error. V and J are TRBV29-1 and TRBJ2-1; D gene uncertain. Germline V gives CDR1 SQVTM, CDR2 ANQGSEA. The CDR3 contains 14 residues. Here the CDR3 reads CSVEGETSYNEQLF. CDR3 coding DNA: TGCAGCGTTGAAGGGGAAACTTCATACAATGAGCAGCTCTTC.